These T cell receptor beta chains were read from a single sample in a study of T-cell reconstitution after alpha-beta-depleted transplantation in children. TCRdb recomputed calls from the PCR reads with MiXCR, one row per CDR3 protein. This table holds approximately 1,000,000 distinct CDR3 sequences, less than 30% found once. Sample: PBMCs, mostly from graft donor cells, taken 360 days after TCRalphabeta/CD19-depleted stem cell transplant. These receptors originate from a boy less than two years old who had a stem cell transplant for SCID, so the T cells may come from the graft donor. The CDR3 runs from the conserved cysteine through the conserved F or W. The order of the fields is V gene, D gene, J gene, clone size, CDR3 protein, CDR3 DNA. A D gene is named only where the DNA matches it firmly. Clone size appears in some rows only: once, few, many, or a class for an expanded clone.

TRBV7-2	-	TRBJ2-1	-	CASSLPSLATFNNEQFF	TGTGCCAGCAGCTTACCTTCACTAGCCACATTTAATAATGAGCAGTTCTTC
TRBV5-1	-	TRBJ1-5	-	CASSLGPERQPQHF	TGCGCCAGCAGCTTGGGCCCGGAGAGGCAGCCCCAGCATTTT
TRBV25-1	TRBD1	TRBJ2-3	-	CASTATRTGGLTDTQYF	TGTGCCAGCACCGCCACCCGTACAGGGGGTCTGACAGATACGCAGTATTTT
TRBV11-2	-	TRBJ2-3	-	CASSQRPGPLEGNTQYF	TGTGCCAGCAGCCAACGTCCAGGACCCCTTGAAGGAAATACGCAGTATTTT
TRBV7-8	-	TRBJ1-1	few	CASSYHPDGQKAFF	TGTGCCAGCAGCTACCATCCGGACGGCCAAAAAGCTTTCTTT
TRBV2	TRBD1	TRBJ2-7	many	CASRLRQGFYEQYF	TGTGCCAGCCGGTTGCGACAGGGATTCTACGAGCAGTACTTC
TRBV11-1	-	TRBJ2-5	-	CASSSQTGKRAGGPQKTQYF	TGTGCCAGCAGCTCCCAGACAGGGAAAAGGGCGGGGGGCCCCCAGAAGACCCAGTACTTC
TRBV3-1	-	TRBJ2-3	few	CASSQDPRISPLDTQYF	TGTGCCAGCAGCCAAGACCCCCGGATCTCTCCCCTTGATACGCAGTATTTT
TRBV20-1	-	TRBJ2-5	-	CSARTNGETQYF	TGCAGTGCCCGGACTAACGGGGAGACCCAGTACTTC
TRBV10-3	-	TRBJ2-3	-	CAISESSSTDTQYF	TGTGCCATCAGTGAGTCGTCGAGCACAGATACGCAGTATTTT
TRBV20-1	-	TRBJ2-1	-	CSAIRSHDSLGSYNEQFF	TGCAGTGCTATACGAAGTCATGACTCCCTCGGCTCCTACAATGAGCAGTTCTTC
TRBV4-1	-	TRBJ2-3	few	CASSHSTGDTQYF	TGCGCCAGCAGCCACTCGACAGGAGATACGCAGTATTTT
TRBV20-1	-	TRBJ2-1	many	CSARSYNEQFF	TGCAGTGCTAGGTCCTACAATGAGCAGTTCTTC
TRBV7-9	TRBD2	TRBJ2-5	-	CASSLDLLAVVQETQYF	TGTGCCAGCAGCTTAGACCTCCTAGCGGTGGTCCAAGAGACCCAGTACTTC
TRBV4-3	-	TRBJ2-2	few	CASSPGVTEGDGELFF	TGCGCCAGCAGCCCGGGAGTGACAGAGGGTGATGGGGAGCTGTTTTTT
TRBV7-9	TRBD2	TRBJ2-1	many	CASSLEAREGYNEQFF	TGTGCCAGCAGCTTAGAGGCCAGGGAGGGCTACAATGAGCAGTTCTTC
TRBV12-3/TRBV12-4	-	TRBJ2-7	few	CASSLLLASYEQYF	TGTGCCAGCAGTTTATTGTTAGCTTCCTACGAGCAGTACTTC
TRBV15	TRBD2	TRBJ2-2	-	CATRDGLAGRTGELFF	TGTGCCACTCGTGACGGGCTAGCGGGCAGGACCGGGGAGCTGTTTTTT
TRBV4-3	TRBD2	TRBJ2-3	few	CASSPRLAGGADTQYF	TGCGCCAGCAGCCCCCGACTAGCGGGGGGCGCAGATACGCAGTATTTT
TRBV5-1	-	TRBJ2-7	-	CASSWSGTVTLGQYF	TGCGCCAGCAGCTGGTCCGGGACTGTTACCCTAGGGCAGTACTTC
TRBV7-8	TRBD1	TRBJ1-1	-	CASSLRRLAGTGRPEAFF	TGTGCCAGCAGCTTACGTCGGCTCGCCGGGACAGGGCGTCCTGAAGCTTTCTTT
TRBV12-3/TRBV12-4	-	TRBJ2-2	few	CASVRAIGGELFF	TGTGCCAGCGTTAGGGCCATCGGCGGGGAGCTGTTTTTT
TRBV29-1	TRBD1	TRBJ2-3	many	CSASGDRASDTQYF	TGCAGCGCGTCGGGGGACAGGGCCTCAGATACGCAGTATTTT
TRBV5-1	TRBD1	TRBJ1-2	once	CASSQGQGAGGYTF	TGCGCCAGCAGCCAGGGACAGGGGGCTGGTGGCTACACCTTC